This T cell receptor beta chain was found in a study of blood T cells in healthy people across ages. Trimming removed 0 bases at V and 3 bases at J, with 18 bases between. Germline loops: CDR1 ENHRY, CDR2 SYGVKD. This CDR3 contains 17 residues. A J-beta primer mix and a sample-barcoded 5' primer were used in a second PCR of roughly 6 to 12 cycles. TCRdb re-called the 5' RACE reads through MiXCR, storing one row per CDR3 protein. In the table there are about 1 million distinct CDR3 sequences, 45% of which are singletons. This sequence joins TRBV10-3 and TRBJ2-7; TRBD2 is a possible D gene (5 bases). Sequencing was carried out using blood. This receptor was identified in a woman in her fifties or sixties in good health. CDR3 bases: TGTGCCATCAGTGAGTCGGTAGGAGGAGGAGACAACTACGAGCAGTACTTC. Encoded protein: CAISESVGGGDNYEQYF.